One sample yielded the 8 T cell receptor beta chains listed below, sequenced in a study of OX40 agonist ivuxolimab in advanced cancers. The method was immunoSEQ multiplex PCR; TCRdb's version includes in-frame clones alone and lacks a portion of them. This repertoire shows about 61,000 clones, 82% found once; its top ten account for under 0.6%. The sequences come from CD4+ or CD8+ T cells sorted from blood, collected in a trial of the OX40 agonist ivuxolimab. Receptors originate from an adult with an advanced solid tumor such as melanoma, head and neck, liver or kidney cancer.

Only a few counts were recorded for this clone. This chain connects TRBV2 to TRBJ1-1; D might be TRBD1 (6 bases). V lost 7 bases, J lost 1 base, and 16 bases lay in between. From germline, CDR1 is SNHLY and CDR2 FYNNEI. This CDR3 contains 15 residues. Here the CDR3 DNA reads TGTGCCAGCAAGTGGGACAATGTTCCGAACACTGAAGCTTTCTTT. Amino acid sequence: CASKWDNVPNTEAFF. Full variable domain (rest looked up from reference TRBV2 and TRBJ1-1): EPEVTQTPSHQVTQMGQEVILRCVPISNHLYFYWYRQILGQKVEFLVSFYNNEISEKSEIFDDQFSVERPDGSNFTLKIRSTKLEDSAMYFCASKWDNVPNTEAFFGQGTRLTVV.

The chain combines TRBV11-3 with TRBJ2-1, with TRBD2 matching 9 bases. The CDR3 loop spans 19 amino acids. Germline V CDR1 and CDR2: SGHNT, YENEEA. The J segment lost 0 bases and the V segment lost 5 bases, leaving 14 bases of the junction unmatched. This CDR3 reads CASSQGPTSGQSSYNEQFF. The CDR3, as DNA: TGTGCCAGCAGCCAGGGCCCGACTAGCGGCCAAAGCTCCTACAATGAGCAGTTCTTC.

The rearrangement uses TRBV29-1 and TRBJ2-4, with TRBD2 matching 9 bases. The CDR3 loop spans 11 amino acids. The germline gives CDR1 SQVTM, CDR2 ANQGSEA. The V gene end was trimmed by 0 bases and the J gene end by 15 bases; junction bases not matched to a gene: 3. The CDR3 spells CSVEEGGRGYF. The CDR3 DNA reads as TGCAGCGTTGAAGAGGGCGGGAGGGGGTACTTC.

The chain couples TRBV6-1 to TRBJ1-2; TRBD1 is a possible D gene (5 bases). The V end lost 2 bases, the J end lost 7 bases, and 14 bases lay between the germline ends. This CDR3 region has 14 residues. CDR1 is MNHNS and CDR2 is SASEGT in the germline V gene. For the CDR3, the DNA is TGTGCCAGCAGTGAAAATGCGGGGGGAAGTGGCTACACCTTC. It codes for CASSENAGGSGYTF.

The chain joins TRBV11-2 to TRBJ2-7; 8 bases map to TRBD1. The CDR3 runs to 16 residues. Germline CDR1 SGHAT, CDR2 FQNNGV. J was trimmed by 6 bases and V by 4 bases; bases with no gene match: 14. The CDR3, as DNA: TGTGCCAGCAGCTCGATAAGCAGGGGGCGCGTGGGCGAGCAGTACTTC. This gives the protein CASSSISRGRVGEQYF.

The chain joins TRBV6-5 to TRBJ1-1; the D gene is possibly TRBD1 (5 bases). V lost 4 bases, J lost 4 bases, and 10 bases lay in between. Germline lookup yields CDR1 MNHEY and CDR2 SVGAGI. This CDR3 spans 13 amino acids. This CDR3 is CASSLTVLTEAFF. For the CDR3, the DNA is TGTGCCAGCAGTTTGACAGTTCTCACTGAAGCTTTCTTT.

V is TRBV5-3 and J is TRBJ1-4; no clear D gene. TRBV5-3 is classed as an ORF, of uncertain function. V gave up 4 bases and J gave up 6 bases, with 19 bases separating them. This CDR3 contains 16 residues. CDR3 protein: CARSRGRIRPDEKLFF. In nucleotides, the CDR3 is TGTGCCAGAAGCCGTGGAAGGATTCGGCCCGATGAAAAACTGTTTTTT.

The chain carries TRBV4-1 and TRBJ2-6; 8 bases agree with TRBD1. Germline-derived CDR1 and CDR2 are MGHRA and YSYEKL. The CDR3 extends over 19 amino acids. Unmatched junction bases numbered 11, after V lost 4 bases and J lost 0 bases. The CDR3 here is CASSRPRGQESSGANVLTF. CDR3 DNA: TGCGCCAGCAGCCGACCACGGGGACAGGAATCCTCTGGGGCCAACGTCCTGACTTTC.